A selection of T cell receptor beta chains follows, all from one sample in a study of blood T cells in healthy people across ages. TCRdb re-called the 5' RACE reads with MiXCR, one entry per CDR3 protein. The sample has approximately 800,000 distinct CDR3 sequences, 56% seen once. What was sequenced was blood. The receptors originated from a man aged 35-49 years in good health. Each CDR3 is given with its conserved first and last residue. The D gene is left open where the match is weak. Clone size is given for some rows only: seen once, a few or many times, or a class if the clone is expanded.

few	TRBV5-1	TRBJ2-7	.	CASSLGLREQYF	TGCGCCAGCAGCTTGGGTCTCCGGGAGCAGTACTTC
.	TRBV4-3	TRBJ2-1	TRBD2	CASSQQWEGYNEQFF	TGCGCCAGCAGCCAACAATGGGAGGGGTACAATGAGCAGTTCTTC
.	TRBV9	TRBJ1-1	.	CASSVSLGGTEAFF	TGTGCCAGCAGCGTTTCACTGGGGGGTACTGAAGCTTTCTTT
.	TRBV7-2	TRBJ2-7	TRBD2	CASSTPGTSGGLTYNEQYF	TGTGCCAGCAGCACTCCCGGGACTAGCGGGGGGTTGACCTACAATGAGCAGTACTTC
.	TRBV7-9	TRBJ1-5	TRBD1	CASSGGTGNNQPQHF	TGTGCCAGCAGCGGCGGGACAGGGAACAATCAGCCCCAGCATTTT
.	TRBV3-1	TRBJ2-3	.	CASSQELRTADTQYF	TGTGCCAGCAGCCAAGAGTTACGGACGGCAGATACGCAGTATTTT
.	TRBV5-1	TRBJ2-1	TRBD1	CASSSRGQGQFF	TGCGCCAGCAGCTCCCGGGGACAGGGACAGTTCTTC
many	TRBV5-1	TRBJ2-1	.	CASSLDSSSYNEQFF	TGCGCCAGCAGCTTGGATTCCAGCTCCTACAATGAGCAGTTCTTC
few	TRBV20-1	TRBJ1-2	.	CSARLNNYGYTF	TGCAGTGCCCGTCTTAACAACTATGGCTACACCTTC
.	TRBV9	TRBJ1-2	.	CASSVADNTRGYTF	TGTGCCAGCAGCGTAGCGGACAATACAAGGGGCTACACCTTC
.	TRBV20-1	TRBJ2-7	.	CSAVDPGGSGTSEQYF	TGCAGTGCTGTAGACCCAGGGGGGAGCGGGACATCCGAGCAGTACTTC
few	TRBV29-1	TRBJ1-4	.	CSAKTGPNEKLFF	TGCAGCGCCAAAACGGGACCAAATGAAAAACTGTTTTTT
.	TRBV9	TRBJ2-7	TRBD1	CASSAWTGGYERYF	TGTGCCAGCAGCGCATGGACAGGGGGCTACGAGCGGTACTTC
many	TRBV12-3/TRBV12-4	TRBJ2-5	TRBD2	CASSQTGGVKTQYF	TGTGCCAGCAGCCAAACGGGGGGTGTAAAGACCCAGTACTTC
.	TRBV19	TRBJ2-3	.	CASWGAGLLDTQYF	TGTGCCAGTTGGGGGGCAGGTCTTTTGGATACGCAGTATTTT